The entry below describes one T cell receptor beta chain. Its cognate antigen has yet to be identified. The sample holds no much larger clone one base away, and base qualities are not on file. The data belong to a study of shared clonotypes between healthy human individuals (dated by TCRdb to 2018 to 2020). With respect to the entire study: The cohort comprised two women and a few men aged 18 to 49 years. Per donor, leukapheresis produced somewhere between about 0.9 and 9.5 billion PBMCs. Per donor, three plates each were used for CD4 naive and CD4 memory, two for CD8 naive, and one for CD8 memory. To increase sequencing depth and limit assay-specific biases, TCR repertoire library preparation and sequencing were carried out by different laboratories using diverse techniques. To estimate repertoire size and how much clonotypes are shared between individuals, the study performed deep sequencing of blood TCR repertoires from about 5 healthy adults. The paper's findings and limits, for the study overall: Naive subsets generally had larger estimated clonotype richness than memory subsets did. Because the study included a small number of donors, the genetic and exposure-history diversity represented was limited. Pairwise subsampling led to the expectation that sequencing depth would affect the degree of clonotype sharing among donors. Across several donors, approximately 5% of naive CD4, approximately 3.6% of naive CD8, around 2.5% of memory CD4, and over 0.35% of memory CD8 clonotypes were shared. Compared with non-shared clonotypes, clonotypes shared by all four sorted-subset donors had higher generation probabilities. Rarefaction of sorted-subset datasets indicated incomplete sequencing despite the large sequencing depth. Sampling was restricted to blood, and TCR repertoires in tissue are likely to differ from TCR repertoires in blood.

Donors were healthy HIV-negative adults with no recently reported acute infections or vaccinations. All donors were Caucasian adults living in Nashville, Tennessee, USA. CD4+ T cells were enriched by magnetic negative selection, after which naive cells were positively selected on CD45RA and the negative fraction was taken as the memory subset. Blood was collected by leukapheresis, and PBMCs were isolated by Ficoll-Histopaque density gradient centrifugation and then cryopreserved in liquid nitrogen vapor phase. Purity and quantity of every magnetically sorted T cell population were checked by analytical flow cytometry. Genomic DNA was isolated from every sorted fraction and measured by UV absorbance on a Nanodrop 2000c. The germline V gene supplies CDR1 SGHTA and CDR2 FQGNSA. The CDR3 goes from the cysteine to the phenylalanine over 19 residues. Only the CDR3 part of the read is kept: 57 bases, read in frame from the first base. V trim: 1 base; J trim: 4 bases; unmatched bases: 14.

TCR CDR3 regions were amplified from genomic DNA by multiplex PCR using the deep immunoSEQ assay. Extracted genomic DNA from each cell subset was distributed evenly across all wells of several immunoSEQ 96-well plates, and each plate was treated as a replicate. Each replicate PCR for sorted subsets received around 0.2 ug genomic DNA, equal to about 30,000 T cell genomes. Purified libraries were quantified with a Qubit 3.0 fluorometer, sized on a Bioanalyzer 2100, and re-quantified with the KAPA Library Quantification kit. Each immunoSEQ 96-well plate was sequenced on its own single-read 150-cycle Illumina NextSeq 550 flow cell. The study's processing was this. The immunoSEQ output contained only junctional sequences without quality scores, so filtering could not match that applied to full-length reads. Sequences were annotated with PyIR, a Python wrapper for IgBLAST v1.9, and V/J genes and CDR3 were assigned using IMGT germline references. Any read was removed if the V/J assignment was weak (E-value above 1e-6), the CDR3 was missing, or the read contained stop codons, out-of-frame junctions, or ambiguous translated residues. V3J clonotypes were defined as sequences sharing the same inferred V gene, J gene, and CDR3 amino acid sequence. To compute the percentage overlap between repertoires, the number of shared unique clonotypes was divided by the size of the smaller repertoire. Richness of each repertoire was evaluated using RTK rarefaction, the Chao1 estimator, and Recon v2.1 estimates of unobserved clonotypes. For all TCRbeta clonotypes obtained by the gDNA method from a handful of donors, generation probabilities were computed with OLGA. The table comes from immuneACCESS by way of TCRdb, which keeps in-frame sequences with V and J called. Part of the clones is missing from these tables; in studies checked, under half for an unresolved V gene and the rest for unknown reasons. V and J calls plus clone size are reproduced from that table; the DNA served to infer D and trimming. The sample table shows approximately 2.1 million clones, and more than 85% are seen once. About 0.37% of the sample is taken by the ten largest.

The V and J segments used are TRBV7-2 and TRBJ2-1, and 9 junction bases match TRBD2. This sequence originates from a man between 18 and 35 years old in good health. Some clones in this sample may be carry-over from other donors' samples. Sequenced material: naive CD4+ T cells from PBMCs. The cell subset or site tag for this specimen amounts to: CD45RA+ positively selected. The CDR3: CASSLVRPSSSGAYNEQFF. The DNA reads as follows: TGTGCCAGCAGCTTAGTAAGGCCCTCTTCTAGCGGGGCTTACAATGAGCAGTTCTTC.